The 25 T cell receptor beta chains listed next were all sequenced from one sample in a study of OX40 agonist ivuxolimab in advanced cancers. Libraries were made using the immunoSEQ multiplex PCR assay. TCRdb's version of the immuneACCESS table is confined to in-frame rearrangements and falls short of the full clone set. An unresolved V gene accounts for under half of the shortfall where checked; the remainder is of unknown origin. The sample table contains more than 45,000 clones; only one count was recorded for 88% of them. The ten largest clones represent around 1.5% of the sample. The sample consisted of CD4+ or CD8+ T cells sorted from blood, taken in a trial of the OX40 agonist ivuxolimab. The receptors originated from an adult with an advanced solid tumor such as melanoma, head and neck, liver or kidney cancer.

The chain links TRBV9 to TRBJ2-2; no firm D call. Per the germline V gene, CDR1 is SGDLS and CDR2 is YYNGEE. V was clipped by 0 bases and J by 2 bases, with 8 bases between them. The length of the CDR3 is 15 residues. This CDR3 reads CASSVAPKNTGELFF. DNA of the CDR3: TGTGCCAGCAGCGTAGCGCCTAAAAACACCGGGGAGCTGTTTTTT.

V is TRBV5-1 and J is TRBJ1-4; 7 nucleotides match TRBD1. V lost 4 bases and J lost 0; bases outside the gene matches: 3. The germline CDR1 and CDR2 sequences are SGHRS and YFSETQ. The length of the CDR3 is 15 residues. The CDR3 DNA follows: TGCGCCAGCAGCCTAACAGGGGCAACTAATGAAAAACTGTTTTTT. This encodes CASSLTGATNEKLFF.

The V gene is TRBV12-5, the J gene TRBJ1-4; D is undetermined. The V end was cut by 2 bases, the J end by 7 bases, with 17 bases between. Per germline, CDR1 LGHNT and CDR2 FRNRAP. The CDR3 length is 16 residues. In DNA, the CDR3 is TGTGCTAGTGGTTTGATCGGACGGCCCGGTGGTGAAAAACTGTTTTTT. This codes for CASGLIGRPGGEKLFF.

The chain is built from TRBV5-6 and TRBJ1-1; TRBD1 aligns across 7 bases. CDR1 and CDR2 (germline): SGHDT, YYEEEE. The CDR3 covers 15 residues. V gave up 4 bases and J gave up 5 bases; unmatched junction bases: 11. For the CDR3, the DNA is TGTGCCAGCAGCCTTTTAGGGACAGTGGAAACTGAAGCTTTCTTT. Residues: CASSLLGTVETEAFF. Using reference TRBV5-6 and TRBJ1-1 for the parts outside the CDR3, the full variable domain is DAGVTQSPTHLIKTRGQQVTLRCSPKSGHDTVSWYQQALGQGPQFIFQYYEEEERQRGNFPDRFSGHQFPNYSSELNVNALLLGDSALYLCASSLLGTVETEAFFGQGTRLTVV.

This chain joins TRBV6-5 and TRBJ2-5; the D is unclear. CDR1 and CDR2 from the germline V gene are MNHEY and SVGAGI. Trimming took off 0 bases at V and 4 bases at J, with 15 bases between the two ends. The CDR3 is 16 residues long. As DNA, the CDR3 is TGTGCCAGCAGTTACTCAGCCCTAGACAAAAGAGAGACCCAGTACTTC. Its protein product is CASSYSALDKRETQYF.

The V call is TRBV6-1, the J call TRBJ2-6; perhaps D is TRBD1 or TRBD2 (5 bases each). In germline, CDR1 is MNHNS, CDR2 SASEGT. With 7 bases removed from V and 0 bases from J, the gap between germline ends came to 10 bases. The CDR3 contains 15 residues. CDR3 bases: TGTGCCAGCACGGGGCGCCGCTCTGGGGCCAACGTCCTGACTTTC. Its protein product is CASTGRRSGANVLTF.

The V call is TRBV5-1, the J call TRBJ1-2, with TRBD1 identical over 7 bases. J gave up 6 bases and V 0 bases, and 2 bases lay outside the gene matches. Per germline, CDR1 SGHRS and CDR2 YFSETQ. The CDR3 loop spans 13 amino acids. The CDR3 protein is CASSLGGTDGYTF. DNA of the CDR3: TGCGCCAGCAGCTTGGGGGGGACAGATGGCTACACCTTC.

The chain carries TRBV21-1 and TRBJ2-5. TRBV21-1 is labeled a pseudogene. CDR3 length equals 14 residues. The CDR3 is CASIPRRGQETQYF. Here the CDR3 DNA reads TGTGCCAGCATTCCGAGGAGGGGGCAAGAGACCCAGTACTTC.

V usage is TRBV9 and J usage is TRBJ1-1; D may be TRBD1 (6 bases). V dropped 6 bases and J dropped 0 bases, with 12 bases sitting between them. The germline CDR1 and CDR2 sequences are SGDLS and YYNGEE. The CDR3 is 14 residues long. The CDR3 loop reads CASTGTPMNTEAFF. Here the CDR3 DNA reads TGTGCCAGCACCGGGACACCAATGAACACTGAAGCTTTCTTT.

The rearrangement uses TRBV6-5 and TRBJ2-7, with a tentative D call TRBD2 (6 bases). V lost 5 bases to trimming and J lost 6 bases, with 14 bases between them. Germline loops: CDR1 MNHEY, CDR2 SVGAGI. CDR3 length: 13 amino acids. CDR3 loop: CASSEAGYGEQYF. CDR3 nucleotides: TGTGCCAGCAGTGAAGCGGGTTATGGCGAGCAGTACTTC.

The gene calls are TRBV13 and TRBJ2-3; 11 bases are shared with TRBD2. V was pared by 5 bases and J by 6 bases, with 7 bases of the junction left unmatched. The CDR3 has 15 amino acids. Germline V gene lookup returns CDR1 PRHDT and CDR2 FYEKMQ (reference sequence). The CDR3 reads CASSPRLAGYDTQYF. The CDR3 DNA follows: TGTGCCAGCAGCCCACGACTAGCGGGATACGATACGCAGTATTTT.

This sequence joins TRBV2 and TRBJ1-2; D not certain. CDR3 length equals 13 residues. Germline CDR1 and CDR2: SNHLY and FYNNEI. Trimming removed 2 bases at V and 7 bases at J, with 11 bases between. CDR3 protein: CASSEIPGSGYTF. CDR3 nucleotides: TGTGCCAGCAGTGAAATCCCAGGCTCTGGCTACACCTTC.

This chain connects TRBV7-3 to TRBJ1-2; the D is unclear. The V end lost 2 bases, the J end lost 6 bases, and 4 bases lay between the germline ends. This CDR3 comprises 11 residues. Germline V CDR1 and CDR2: SGHTA, FQGTGA. The CDR3 region is CASSLADGYTF. The CDR3 coding sequence is TGTGCCAGCAGCTTAGCGGATGGCTACACCTTC.

V is TRBV6-5 and J is TRBJ1-1, with D perhaps TRBD1 (6 bases). Trimming stripped 0 bases from V and 7 bases from J, with 12 bases between. The CDR3 runs to 14 residues. Germline V gene data show CDR1 as MNHEY and CDR2 as SVGAGI. The CDR3 sequence is CASSYSRADSEAFF. CDR3 sequence (DNA): TGTGCCAGCAGTTACTCGAGGGCGGACAGTGAAGCTTTCTTT.

The chain is built from TRBV2 and TRBJ2-7; no firm D call. CDR3 length: 11 amino acids. Germline-derived CDR1 and CDR2 are SNHLY and FYNNEI. The V end was cut by 7 bases, the J end by 0 bases, with 4 bases between. In DNA, the CDR3 is TGTGCCAGCACCGCCTCCTACGAGCAGTACTTC. Translation: CASTASYEQYF.

The V gene is TRBV19, the J gene TRBJ2-5; 10 bases are shared with TRBD1. V lost 5 bases to trimming and J lost 5 bases; unmatched junction nucleotides: 8. This CDR3 contains 15 residues. The germline CDR1 and CDR2 sequences are LNHDA and SQIVND (reference sequence). The CDR3 here is CASSGWTGGFETQYF. DNA of the CDR3: TGTGCCAGTAGTGGGTGGACAGGGGGGTTCGAGACCCAGTACTTC. The variable domain in full, completed from reference TRBV19 and TRBJ2-5, reads DGGITQSPKYLFRKEGQNVTLSCEQNLNHDAMYWYRQDPGQGLRLIYYSQIVNDFQKGDIAEGYSVSREKKESFPLTVTSAQKNPTAFYLCASSGWTGGFETQYFGPGTRLLVL.

This clone was seen once. The V gene is TRBV4-1, the J gene TRBJ2-2; D is unclear. Germline V gene data show CDR1 as MGHRA and CDR2 as YSYEKL. The CDR3 extends over 17 amino acids. V was clipped by 1 base and J by 4 bases, with 16 bases between them. The CDR3 spells CASSQGGSLGGTGELFF. The CDR3 nucleotides are TGCGCCAGCAGCCAAGGAGGTAGTCTAGGCGGCACCGGGGAGCTGTTTTTT.

The chain carries TRBV10-2 and TRBJ1-2, with D possibly TRBD1 on 6 matching bases. The CDR3 covers 16 residues. V lost 3 bases to trimming and J lost 2 bases, with 16 bases between them. CDR1 and CDR2 from the germline V gene are WSHSY and SAAADI. The CDR3 sequence: CASSDGGAGANYGYTF. The CDR3 DNA sequence: TGCGCCAGCAGTGACGGGGGGGCAGGCGCCAACTATGGCTACACCTTC.

This clone was observed a handful of times. The chain employs TRBV11-2 and TRBJ1-2; unclear D gene. Germline V lookup: CDR1 SGHAT, CDR2 FQNNGV. V was clipped by 5 bases and J by 2 bases, with 12 bases between them. This CDR3 region has 14 residues. DNA for the CDR3: TGTGCCAGCAGCCCACTCCAGGTGAACTATGGCTACACCTTC. Amino acids: CASSPLQVNYGYTF.

The V and J genes are TRBV6-5 and TRBJ2-1, with TRBD2 identical over 12 bases. The CDR3 consists of 14 residues. The germline CDR1 and CDR2 sequences are MNHEY and SVGAGI. V trimming: 5 bases; J trimming: 14 bases; junction bases outside the gene matches: 10. CDR3 bases: TGTGCCAGCAGTCAAAGACTAGCGGGAGAGTTAGAGTTCTTC. The encoded protein is CASSQRLAGELEFF.

This rearrangement joins TRBV27 to TRBJ2-7; TRBD2 is a possible D gene (6 bases). Trimming removed 3 bases at V and 2 bases at J, with 14 bases between. Germline V gives CDR1 MNHEY, CDR2 SMNVEV (reference sequence). This CDR3 spans 15 amino acids. For the CDR3, the DNA is TGTGCCAGCAGTTTCTCTTGGCGGGGCCCCTACGAGCAGTACTTC. It encodes CASSFSWRGPYEQYF.

The chain couples TRBV29-1 to TRBJ1-2; D call uncertain. V was shortened by 2 bases and J by 6 bases, with 10 bases between the two germline ends. CDR1 and CDR2 (germline): SQVTM, ANQGSEA. The CDR3 is made up of 12 amino acids. The DNA of the CDR3 is TGCAGCGTTGAACAAGGCTCGCATGGCTACACCTTC. Its protein is CSVEQGSHGYTF.

The V gene is TRBV7-9, the J gene TRBJ1-1; the D gene is possibly TRBD1 (5 bases). The CDR3 consists of 14 residues. V gave up 4 bases and J gave up 10 bases, with 19 bases separating them. CDR1 is SEHNR, CDR2 FQNEAQ, per germline (reference sequence). The CDR3 region is CASSSFGTAGGAFF. Written as DNA, the CDR3 is TGTGCCAGCAGCTCATTCGGGACCGCGGGGGGAGCTTTCTTT. The full variable domain, completed using reference TRBV7-9 and TRBJ1-1, is DTGVSQNPRHKITKRGQNVTFRCDPISEHNRLYWYRQTLGQGPEFLTYFQNEAQLEKSRLLSDRFSAERPKGSFSTLEIQRTEQGDSAMYLCASSSFGTAGGAFFGQGTRLTVV.

The gene calls are TRBV7-8 and TRBJ2-7; D call uncertain. The CDR3 loop spans 13 amino acids. V dropped 1 base and J dropped 3 bases, with 7 bases sitting between them. Germline V gives CDR1 SGHVS, CDR2 FQNEAQ. As DNA, the CDR3 is TGTGCCAGCAGCTTAGAAGTCATCTACGAGCAGTACTTC. It translates to CASSLEVIYEQYF.

V usage is TRBV5-1 and J usage is TRBJ2-7, with D possibly being TRBD2 (6 bases). The CDR3 is 14 amino acids. The germline gives CDR1 SGHRS, CDR2 YFSETQ. The ends were cut back, 4 bases at V and 7 bases at J, with 18 bases in the middle. CDR3 sequence: CASSEGRERGEQYF. CDR3 in DNA: TGCGCCAGCAGCGAGGGACGGGAGAGGGGTGAGCAGTACTTC.